The rows below give T cell receptor beta chains drawn from one sample of a study of lymphopenia after photon versus proton radiotherapy. TCRdb's table, derived via immunoSEQ multiplex PCR, lists solely in-frame clones and lacks some. The sample shows approximately 65,000 clones, 87% of them seen only once. This specimen consisted of peripheral blood, obtained from a patient treated with proton-based radiotherapy. These receptors came from a man at least 80 years old with esophageal cancer. The CDR3 runs from the conserved cysteine through the conserved F or W. The D gene is left open where the match is weak. Not every row has a clone size; where given, it reads once, few, many or a size class.

V,size,D,J,CDR3,DNA
TRBV30,once,NA,TRBJ2-7,CAWSRGGTSYEQYF,TGTGCCTGGAGTAGAGGAGGGACCTCCTACGAGCAGTACTTC
TRBV5-6,NA,TRBD2,TRBJ2-1,CASSLLGLAGSNEQFF,TGTGCCAGCAGCTTACTGGGACTAGCGGGGTCCAATGAGCAGTTCTTC
TRBV6-5,once,NA,TRBJ2-7,CASSYSQGQDYEQYF,TGTGCCAGCAGTTATTCGCAGGGCCAGGACTACGAGCAGTACTTC
TRBV30,NA,NA,TRBJ1-2,CAWEKRTLHGYTF,TGTGCCTGGGAAAAGCGGACCCTTCATGGCTACACCTTC
TRBV30,once,NA,TRBJ2-2,CAWSPWGAGELFF,TGTGCCTGGAGCCCGTGGGGGGCGGGGGAGCTGTTTTTT
TRBV30,NA,NA,TRBJ1-1,CAWAKVTGNTEAFF,TGTGCCTGGGCCAAGGTAACGGGGAACACTGAAGCTTTCTTT
TRBV4-3,NA,NA,TRBJ1-3,CASSQDSPFSGNTIYF,TGCGCCAGCAGCCAAGACAGCCCTTTCTCTGGAAACACCATATATTTT
TRBV5-6,NA,NA,TRBJ2-7,CASSLALQGGSYEQYF,TGTGCCAGCAGCTTGGCCCTACAGGGAGGGAGCTACGAGCAGTACTTC
TRBV19,NA,NA,TRBJ1-3,CASSMLGVGNTIYF,TGTGCCAGTAGTATGTTAGGGGTTGGAAACACCATATATTTT
TRBV4-3,NA,NA,TRBJ2-3,CASSQDNGDTQYF,TGCGCCAGCAGCCAAGATAACGGAGATACGCAGTATTTT
TRBV7-2,NA,NA,TRBJ2-5,CASSPGGRGGTQYF,TGTGCCAGCAGCCCAGGGGGGCGCGGTGGGACCCAGTACTTC
TRBV7-9,NA,NA,TRBJ2-3,CAAPLENTDTQYF,TGTGCCGCTCCATTGGAGAACACAGATACGCAGTATTTT
TRBV5-4,NA,TRBD1,TRBJ2-7,CASSSRTGRLYEQYF,TGTGCCAGCAGCTCGAGGACAGGGCGCCTCTACGAGCAGTACTTC
TRBV7-2,NA,TRBD2,TRBJ2-7,CASSIAGGPREQYF,TGTGCCAGCAGCATAGCGGGAGGGCCTCGCGAGCAGTACTTC
TRBV11-1,NA,NA,TRBJ1-2,CASRTANYGYTF,TGTGCCAGCAGGACAGCAAACTATGGCTACACCTTC
TRBV30,NA,NA,TRBJ1-2,CAWDPGEYGYTF,TGTGCCTGGGACCCCGGGGAGTATGGCTACACCTTC
TRBV11-2,once,NA,TRBJ2-2,CASSPLLGNTGELFF,TGTGCCAGCAGCCCCCTGCTCGGGAACACCGGGGAGCTGTTTTTT
TRBV7-9,NA,TRBD2,TRBJ2-1,CASSLGGLAAYYNEQFF,TGTGCCAGCAGCTTAGGAGGACTAGCGGCTTACTACAATGAGCAGTTCTTC
TRBV5-6,NA,NA,TRBJ1-1,CASTLRENTEAFF,TGTGCCAGCACCCTTAGGGAGAACACTGAAGCTTTCTTT
TRBV6-6,NA,NA,TRBJ1-1,CATGGFGTEAFF,TGTGCCACCGGGGGGTTTGGCACTGAAGCTTTCTTT
TRBV30,NA,NA,TRBJ2-7,CAWSVSLYYEQYF,TGTGCCTGGAGTGTGAGCCTTTACTACGAGCAGTACTTC
TRBV19,NA,NA,TRBJ1-3,CASSRIFSGNTIYF,TGTGCCAGTAGCAGGATTTTCTCTGGAAACACCATATATTTT
TRBV6-5,NA,TRBD1,TRBJ1-3,CASRYQGAQGNTIYF,TGTGCCAGCAGATATCAGGGGGCTCAAGGAAACACCATATATTTT
TRBV12-5,NA,NA,TRBJ1-5,CASGLGPNPIGGNQPQHF,TGTGCTAGTGGTTTGGGACCCAATCCAATAGGTGGCAATCAGCCCCAGCATTTT
TRBV4-3,NA,NA,TRBJ2-1,CASSPDITYNEQFF,TGCGCCAGCAGCCCCGACATCACCTACAATGAGCAGTTCTTC
TRBV6-1,once,TRBD2,TRBJ2-7,CASSEISGAPTEQYF,TGTGCCAGCAGTGAAATTAGCGGGGCCCCTACCGAGCAGTACTTC
TRBV29-1,NA,NA,TRBJ2-3,CSVVGGRGPRTDTQYF,TGCAGCGTTGTGGGGGGGCGAGGCCCCCGCACAGATACGCAGTATTTT
TRBV11-2,NA,NA,TRBJ2-7,CASSFGHRYEQYF,TGTGCCAGCAGCTTCGGACACCGGTACGAGCAGTACTTC
TRBV23-1,once,NA,TRBJ2-5,CASSHPEQGTQETQYF,TGCGCCAGCAGTCATCCCGAACAGGGTACCCAAGAGACCCAGTACTTC
TRBV7-7,NA,TRBD2,TRBJ2-1,CASSLDFGRTNEQFF,TGTGCCAGCAGCTTAGATTTCGGGAGGACCAATGAGCAGTTCTTC
TRBV7-9,NA,NA,TRBJ2-3,CASSLMGGTDTQYF,TGTGCCAGCAGCTTAATGGGCGGCACAGATACGCAGTATTTT
TRBV7-9,once,NA,TRBJ2-7,CASSPRDGTYEQYF,TGTGCCAGCAGCCCTCGGGACGGGACCTACGAGCAGTACTTC
TRBV9,NA,TRBD2,TRBJ2-1,CASSLTSDSYNEQFF,TGTGCCAGCAGTCTAACTAGCGACTCCTACAATGAGCAGTTCTTC
TRBV5-1,NA,NA,TRBJ1-1,CASSQNTGETEAFF,TGCGCCAGCAGCCAAAACACGGGTGAGACTGAAGCTTTCTTT
TRBV5-5,NA,TRBD2,TRBJ2-5,CASSLVGTSVAETQYF,TGTGCCAGCAGCTTGGTTGGGACTAGCGTGGCAGAGACCCAGTACTTC
TRBV5-5,NA,NA,TRBJ1-5,CASSLSPFTVDSNQPQHF,TGTGCCAGCAGCTTGTCCCCTTTCACGGTAGATAGCAATCAGCCCCAGCATTTT
TRBV6-5,few,TRBD1,TRBJ2-7,CASSYSFRTGEHEQYF,TGTGCCAGCAGTTACTCGTTTAGGACAGGGGAACACGAGCAGTACTTC
TRBV6-1,NA,NA,TRBJ2-1,CASSVRGPPYNEQFF,TGTGCCAGCAGTGTCCGCGGGCCGCCCTACAATGAGCAGTTCTTC
TRBV4-2,NA,NA,TRBJ2-5,CASSTLGGARGTQYF,TGTGCCAGCAGCACCTTAGGAGGGGCTCGGGGGACCCAGTACTTC
TRBV4-1,NA,TRBD1,TRBJ2-7,CASSQERGHEQYF,TGCGCCAGCAGCCAAGAAAGGGGGCACGAGCAGTACTTC
TRBV7-6,NA,TRBD2,TRBJ2-2,CASSLVLAGGSGGGELFF,TGTGCCAGCAGCTTAGTTTTAGCGGGGGGATCTGGAGGCGGGGAGCTGTTTTTT
TRBV11-3,NA,TRBD2,TRBJ2-1,CASSHGLASYNEQFF,TGTGCCAGCAGCCACGGACTAGCATCCTACAATGAGCAGTTCTTC
TRBV19,NA,NA,TRBJ1-6,CASERYGASYNSPLHF,TGTGCCAGCGAGCGTTACGGGGCCTCCTATAATTCACCCCTCCACTTT
TRBV2,once,TRBD2,TRBJ2-7,CASSELLAGGGEQYF,TGTGCCAGCAGTGAACTATTAGCGGGAGGGGGCGAGCAGTACTTC
TRBV7-9,NA,TRBD2,TRBJ2-3,CASSRRSGRGFTDTQYF,TGTGCCAGCAGCCGCCGTAGCGGGAGGGGCTTCACAGATACGCAGTATTTT
TRBV5-4,NA,NA,TRBJ2-5,CASSFPTGTLLETQYF,TGTGCCAGCAGCTTTCCGACAGGGACTTTGTTGGAGACCCAGTACTTC
TRBV7-9,NA,NA,TRBJ2-2,CASSPGGTGELFF,TGTGCCAGCAGCCCCGGGGGTACCGGGGAGCTGTTTTTT
TRBV7-2,NA,NA,TRBJ2-7,CASSLAQGKIYEQYF,TGTGCCAGCAGCCTGGCCCAGGGTAAAATCTACGAGCAGTACTTC
TRBV10-1,NA,NA,TRBJ1-1,CASSGEDRDKFVIGQICTEAFF,TGCGCCAGCAGTGGGGAAGACCGGGACAAGTTTGTCATAGGGCAAATTTGCACTGAAGCTTTCTTT
TRBV10-3,NA,TRBD1,TRBJ1-3,CAIRDGQGADTIYF,TGTGCCATCAGGGACGGACAGGGCGCGGACACCATATATTTT
TRBV2,NA,NA,TRBJ2-3,CASGLTTDTQYF,TGTGCCAGCGGGCTAACCACAGATACGCAGTATTTT
TRBV7-2,NA,TRBD2,TRBJ2-5,CASSTELAGVGETQYF,TGTGCCAGCAGCACCGAGCTAGCGGGAGTCGGTGAGACCCAGTACTTC
TRBV9,few,NA,TRBJ2-1,CASSFGAGLYNEQFF,TGTGCCAGCAGCTTTGGAGCGGGCCTTTACAATGAGCAGTTCTTC
TRBV6-1,NA,NA,TRBJ1-2,CASRYLDGYTF,TGTGCCAGCAGGTATTTGGATGGCTACACCTTC
TRBV7-9,NA,TRBD1,TRBJ2-5,CASSLDRGTQGETQYF,TGTGCCAGCAGCTTGGACAGGGGCACGCAGGGAGAGACCCAGTACTTC
TRBV5-4,NA,TRBD1,TRBJ1-1,CASRPTGAFTEAFF,TGTGCCAGCAGACCGACAGGGGCCTTCACTGAAGCTTTCTTT
TRBV5-8,NA,TRBD1,TRBJ2-3,CASSFWTGDGTDTQYF,TGTGCCAGCAGCTTCTGGACAGGGGACGGCACAGATACGCAGTATTTT
TRBV20-1,NA,NA,TRBJ1-2,CSAGGVGYTF,TGCAGTGCCGGGGGGGTTGGCTACACCTTC
TRBV19,NA,NA,TRBJ2-5,CASSETGAARETQYF,TGTGCCAGTAGTGAAACCGGGGCCGCCCGAGAGACCCAGTACTTC